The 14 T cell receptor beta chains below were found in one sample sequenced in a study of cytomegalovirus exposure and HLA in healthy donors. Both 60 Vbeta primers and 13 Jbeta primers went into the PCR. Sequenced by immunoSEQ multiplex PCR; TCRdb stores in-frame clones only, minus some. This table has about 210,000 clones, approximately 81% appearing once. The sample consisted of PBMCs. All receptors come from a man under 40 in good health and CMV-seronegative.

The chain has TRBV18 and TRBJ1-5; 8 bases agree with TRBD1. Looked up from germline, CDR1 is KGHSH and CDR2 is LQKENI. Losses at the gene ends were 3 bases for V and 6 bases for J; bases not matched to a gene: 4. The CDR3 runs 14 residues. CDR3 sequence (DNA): TGTGCCAGCTCACCGCAGGGGGCAGGTCAGCCCCAGCATTTT. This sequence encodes CASSPQGAGQPQHF. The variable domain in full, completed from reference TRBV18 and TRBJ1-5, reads NAGVMQNPRHLVRRRGQEARLRCSPMKGHSHVYWYRQLPEEGLKFMVYLQKENIIDESGMPKERFSAEFPKEGPSILRIQQVVRGDSAAYFCASSPQGAGQPQHFGDGTRLSIL.

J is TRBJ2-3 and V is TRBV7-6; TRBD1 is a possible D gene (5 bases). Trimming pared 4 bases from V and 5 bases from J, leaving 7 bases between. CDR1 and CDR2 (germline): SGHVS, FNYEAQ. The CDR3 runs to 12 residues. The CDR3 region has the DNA TGTGCCAGCAGCTCCCAGGGAGATACGCAGTATTTT. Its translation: CASSSQGDTQYF.

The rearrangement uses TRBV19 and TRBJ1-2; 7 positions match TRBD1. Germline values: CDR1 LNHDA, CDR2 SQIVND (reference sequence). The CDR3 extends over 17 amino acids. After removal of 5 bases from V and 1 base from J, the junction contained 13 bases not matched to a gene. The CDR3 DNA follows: TGTGCCAGTAGTGGGGACGCCAATAGGGGGCTTAACTATGGCTACACCTTC. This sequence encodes CASSGDANRGLNYGYTF.

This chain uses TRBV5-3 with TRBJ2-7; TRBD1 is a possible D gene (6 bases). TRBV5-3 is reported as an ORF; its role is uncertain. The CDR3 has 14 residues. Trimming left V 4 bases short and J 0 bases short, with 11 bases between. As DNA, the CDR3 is TGTGCCAGAAGCCTAGGACAGTCCTCCTACGAGCAGTACTTC. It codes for CARSLGQSSYEQYF.

The DNA of the CDR3 is TGTGCCAGCACCGTGGACAGGGGGTCCCAAGAGACCCAGTACTTC. Amino acid sequence: CASTVDRGSQETQYF. This chain uses TRBV11-2 with TRBJ2-5, with TRBD1 matching 10 bases. This CDR3 has 15 residues. Germline CDR1 is SGHAT and CDR2 is FQNNGV. Trimming removed 7 bases from V and 1 base from J; junction bases left unmatched: 6.

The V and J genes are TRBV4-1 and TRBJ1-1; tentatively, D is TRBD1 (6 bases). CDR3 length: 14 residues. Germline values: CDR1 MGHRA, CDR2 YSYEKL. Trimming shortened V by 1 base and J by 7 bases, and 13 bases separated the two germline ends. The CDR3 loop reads CASSQVTGTFEAFF. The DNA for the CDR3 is TGCGCCAGCAGCCAAGTTACAGGGACCTTTGAAGCTTTCTTT.

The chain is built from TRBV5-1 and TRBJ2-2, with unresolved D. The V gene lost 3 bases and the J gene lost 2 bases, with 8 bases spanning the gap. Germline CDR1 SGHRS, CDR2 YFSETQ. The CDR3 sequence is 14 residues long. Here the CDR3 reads CASSWQVNTGELFF. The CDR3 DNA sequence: TGCGCCAGCAGCTGGCAGGTTAACACCGGGGAGCTGTTTTTT. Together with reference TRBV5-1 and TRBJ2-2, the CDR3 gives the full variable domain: KAGVTQTPRYLIKTRGQQVTLSCSPISGHRSVSWYQQTPGQGLQFLFEYFSETQRNKGNFPGRFSGRQFSNSRSEMNVSTLELGDSALYLCASSWQVNTGELFFGEGSRLTVL.

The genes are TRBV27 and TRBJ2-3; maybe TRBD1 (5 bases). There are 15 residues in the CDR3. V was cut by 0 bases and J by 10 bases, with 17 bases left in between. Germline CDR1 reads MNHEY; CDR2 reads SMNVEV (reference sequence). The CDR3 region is CASSLSDSARRAQYF. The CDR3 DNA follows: TGTGCCAGCAGTTTATCCGACAGCGCAAGACGAGCGCAGTATTTT.

This CDR3 reads CASSLNTNEEKLFF. The CDR3 DNA sequence: TGTGCCAGCAGCTTAAACACTAACGAGGAAAAACTGTTTTTT. V is TRBV11-1 and J is TRBJ1-4; no clear D gene. In germline, CDR1 is SGHAT, CDR2 FQDESV (reference sequence). The CDR3 is 14 amino acids. Trimming took 2 bases from V and 8 from J, leaving 12 bases between them.

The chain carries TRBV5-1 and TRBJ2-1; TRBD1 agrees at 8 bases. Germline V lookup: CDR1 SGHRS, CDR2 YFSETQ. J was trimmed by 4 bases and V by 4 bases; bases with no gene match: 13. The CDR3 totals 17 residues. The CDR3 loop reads CASSPRGQTRIYNEQFF. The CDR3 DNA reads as TGCGCCAGCAGCCCCAGGGGGCAGACACGTATTTACAATGAGCAGTTCTTC.

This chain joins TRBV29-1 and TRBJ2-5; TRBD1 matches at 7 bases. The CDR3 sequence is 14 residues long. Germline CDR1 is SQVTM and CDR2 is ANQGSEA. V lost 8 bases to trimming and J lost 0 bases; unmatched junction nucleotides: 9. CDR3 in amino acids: CSPTGTAYQETQYF. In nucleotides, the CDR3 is TGCAGCCCCACCGGGACAGCGTACCAAGAGACCCAGTACTTC.

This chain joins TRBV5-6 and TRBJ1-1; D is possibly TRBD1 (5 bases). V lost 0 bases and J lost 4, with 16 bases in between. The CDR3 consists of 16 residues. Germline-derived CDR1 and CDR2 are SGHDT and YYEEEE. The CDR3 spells CASSLGLGREVTEAFF. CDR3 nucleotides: TGTGCCAGCAGCTTGGGCCTGGGCAGGGAGGTCACTGAAGCTTTCTTT.

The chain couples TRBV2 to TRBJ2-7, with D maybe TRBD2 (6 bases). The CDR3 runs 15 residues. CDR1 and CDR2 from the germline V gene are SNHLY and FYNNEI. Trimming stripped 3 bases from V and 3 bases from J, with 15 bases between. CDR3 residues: CASSDVVGTDYEQYF. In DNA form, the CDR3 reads TGTGCCAGCAGTGATGTAGTGGGGACTGACTACGAGCAGTACTTC.

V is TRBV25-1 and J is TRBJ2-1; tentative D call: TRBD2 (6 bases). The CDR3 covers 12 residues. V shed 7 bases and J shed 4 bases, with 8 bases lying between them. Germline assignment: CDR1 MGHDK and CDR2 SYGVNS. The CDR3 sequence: CASNRGYNEQFF. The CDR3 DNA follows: TGTGCCAGCAACCGGGGGTACAATGAGCAGTTCTTC.